This T cell receptor (beta chain) was sequenced for a study of blood T cell repertoires in COVID-19 (TCRdb year 2020). Background for the entire study: Samples covering the acute and convalescent phases of COVID-19 were provided by collaborators in the United States, Italy and Spain. The material from the prospective study consisted of cDNA or gDNA derived from T cells, B-cell-depleted T cells, or PBMCs. Deeply sampled blood TCRbeta repertoires from subjects exposed to, actively infected with, or recovered from COVID-19 were included in the dataset. The repertoires were released in a freely available public database intended as a resource for research on the immune response to SARS-CoV-2. Samples were obtained from the ongoing ImmuneRACE study (first 160 participants) and from over a thousand subjects provided by 6 global collaborators. Sample metadata almost always included a de-identified subject ID, COVID-19 status, age in years and sex. Where available, HLA class I and class II types were obtained from metadata supplied by the sample provider rather than from assay-based typing.

The immunoSEQ Assay, a bias-controlled multiplex PCR, was used to amplify TCRbeta CDR3 regions from genomic DNA. Per the authors' processing: The number of nucleated cells in each sample was estimated by amplification of reference gene primers within the assay. To quantify the absolute abundance of each unique TCRbeta CDR3 rearrangement, sequence reads were collapsed and filtered. For each sample, productive Simpson clonality was calculated by taking the square root of Simpson's diversity index across productive rearrangements. Imported from immuneACCESS, the table was reduced by TCRdb to in-frame sequences with V and J called. These copies leave out some clones; in studies compared against another copy, an unresolved V gene accounts for under half, and the cause of the remainder is not known. The V and J calls and the clone size are those of that table, but D and trimming were determined from the DNA. The sample table contains under 200,000 clones; only one count was recorded for about 85% of them. The top ten constitute approximately 21% of the sample.

Results the study describes overall, beyond this receptor: How much clinical and demographic metadata was included differed by source and by participant, and the metadata was provided uncurated.

From the cysteine up to the phenylalanine, the CDR3 has a length of 15 residues. The CDR3 DNA has 45 bases and is translated from base 1. Concerning this clone itself: Its antigen is still unknown. The input lacks base qualities; no much larger clone sits a single base away.

Whole blood was collected in K2EDTA tubes by collaborating institutions according to the institutions' own protocols. For TCRbeta analysis, collaborators shipped samples in one of three forms: frozen whole blood, isolated PBMCs, or DNA extracted from either of those sample types. This sequence uses TRBV12-2 and TRBJ1-2. TRBV12-2 is designated a pseudogene. The TCR comes from a man in his sixties with active or convalescent COVID-19. The sample comprised peripheral blood. In nucleotides, the sequence is TGTGCAAGTCGCTTAGGGGGGGTCGATTGCTATGGCTACACCTTC. It translates as CASRLGGVDCYGYTF.